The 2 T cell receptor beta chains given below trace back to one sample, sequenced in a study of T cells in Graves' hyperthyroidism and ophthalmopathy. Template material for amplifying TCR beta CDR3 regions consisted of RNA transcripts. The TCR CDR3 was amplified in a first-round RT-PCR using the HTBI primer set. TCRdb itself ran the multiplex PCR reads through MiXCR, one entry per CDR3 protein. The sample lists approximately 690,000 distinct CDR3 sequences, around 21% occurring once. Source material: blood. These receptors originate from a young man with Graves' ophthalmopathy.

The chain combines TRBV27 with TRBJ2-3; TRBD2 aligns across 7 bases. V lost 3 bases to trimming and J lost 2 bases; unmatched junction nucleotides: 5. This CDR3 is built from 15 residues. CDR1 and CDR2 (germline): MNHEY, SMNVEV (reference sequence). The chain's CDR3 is CASSFVAGHTDTQYF. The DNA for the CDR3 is TGTGCCAGCAGTTTTGTAGCGGGCCACACAGATACGCAGTATTTT.

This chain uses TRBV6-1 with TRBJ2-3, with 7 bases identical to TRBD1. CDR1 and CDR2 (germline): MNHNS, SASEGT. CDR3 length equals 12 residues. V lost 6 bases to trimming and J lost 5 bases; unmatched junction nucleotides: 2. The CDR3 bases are TGTGCCAGCAGGACAGGGAAAGATACGCAGTATTTT. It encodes CASRTGKDTQYF.